Listed here are 24 T cell receptor beta chains from one sample, sequenced in a study of cytomegalovirus exposure and HLA in healthy donors listed by TCRdb under 2017. The library was built by means of the immunoSEQ multiplex PCR assay. The multiplex PCR relied on a mix of 60 forward primers for TCR Vbeta segments and 13 reverse primers for TCR Jbeta segments. TCRdb took this table from immuneACCESS and kept in-frame rearrangements with V and J called. Such tables lack part of the clones; where checked against another copy, unresolved V genes explain under half of the gap, and the rest is unexplained. Across this sample there are about 140,000 clones, with roughly 80% seen only once. The ten largest clones represent about 4.4% of the sample. Source material: PBMCs. The origin of the receptors is a man aged 40-49 years in good health and CMV-seronegative.

The chain recombines TRBV10-2 with TRBJ2-3, with TRBD2 as a possible D gene (6 bases). The CDR3 is 15 amino acids. Trimming left V 9 bases short and J 4 bases short, with 20 bases between. Per the germline V gene, CDR1 is WSHSY and CDR2 is SAAADI. CDR3 DNA: TGCGCCAGTATCACTGCGGGACTTCGGCCAGATACGCAGTATTTT. This gives the protein CASITAGLRPDTQYF.

This chain joins TRBV19 and TRBJ2-4; 10 nucleotides line up with TRBD1. CDR3 size: 14 residues. J gave up 8 bases and V 6 bases, and 7 bases lay outside the gene matches. Germline assignment: CDR1 LNHDA and CDR2 SQIVND (reference sequence). CDR3: CASRDRGWMDIQYF. CDR3 DNA sequence: TGTGCCAGTAGGGACAGGGGGTGGATGGACATTCAGTACTTC.

The chain uses TRBV30 and TRBJ1-4; D perhaps matches TRBD1 (6 bases). Trimming cost V 3 bases and J 8 bases, with 10 bases left between them. This CDR3 contains 12 residues. CDR1 is GTSNPN and CDR2 is SVGIG in the germline V gene (reference sequence). CDR3 sequence: CAWRMRGEKLFF. As DNA, the CDR3 is TGTGCCTGGAGGATGAGGGGGGAAAAACTGTTTTTT.

This rearrangement joins TRBV2 to TRBJ2-7; maybe TRBD1 (6 bases). CDR1 is SNHLY, CDR2 FYNNEI, per germline. This CDR3 comprises 14 residues. V gave up 6 bases and J gave up 0 bases, with 12 bases separating them. The CDR3 protein is CASRATGPSYEQYF. CDR3 nucleotide sequence: TGTGCCAGCAGAGCAACAGGGCCCTCCTACGAGCAGTACTTC.

The chain joins TRBV9 to TRBJ1-3; D is uncertain. This CDR3 contains 13 residues. Trimming removed 3 bases at V and 4 bases at J, with 8 bases between. Germline V gene lookup returns CDR1 SGDLS and CDR2 YYNGEE. This chain's CDR3 is CASSAGMGNTIYF. DNA for the CDR3: TGTGCCAGCAGCGCAGGAATGGGAAACACCATATATTTT.

The chain joins TRBV9 to TRBJ1-2; 8 nucleotides match TRBD1. The CDR3 runs 14 residues. After removal of 4 bases from V and 8 bases from J, the junction contained 10 bases not matched to a gene. Germline loops: CDR1 SGDLS, CDR2 YYNGEE. CDR3 in DNA: TGTGCCAGCAGCACTAGACAGGGGATCGGCGGCTACACCTTC. Translating it yields CASSTRQGIGGYTF.

The chain has TRBV20-1 and TRBJ1-2; no clear D gene. The CDR3 totals 10 residues. In germline, CDR1 is DFQATT, CDR2 SNEGSKA (reference sequence). V lost 6 bases to trimming and J lost 4 bases, with 6 bases between them. CDR3 in amino acids: CSARSYGYTF. In nucleotides, the CDR3 is TGCAGTGCGCGTTCCTATGGCTACACCTTC.

The chain combines TRBV13 with TRBJ2-7, with a possible D match to TRBD2 (5 bases). The V gene lost 5 bases and the J gene lost 5 bases, with 10 bases spanning the gap. This CDR3 has 12 residues. Germline CDR1 is PRHDT and CDR2 is FYEKMQ (reference sequence). The CDR3 reads CASSPGVHEQYF. The CDR3 region has the DNA TGTGCCAGCAGCCCCGGGGTCCACGAGCAGTACTTC.

This clone was detected once. The V and J genes are TRBV28 and TRBJ1-1; tentatively, D is TRBD1 (6 bases). The CDR3 loop spans 12 amino acids. V lost 6 bases and J 7 bases, leaving 12 bases between the germline ends. Germline V gene data show CDR1 as MDHEN and CDR2 as SYDVKM. The CDR3 bases are TGTGCCAGCAGCACCGGGACACTTGAAGCTTTCTTT. Its protein product is CASSTGTLEAFF.

This sequence joins TRBV7-2 and TRBJ2-7; maybe TRBD2 (6 bases). Trimming cost V 5 bases and J 4 bases, with 18 bases left between them. The CDR3 length is 15 residues. Looked up from germline, CDR1 is SGHTA and CDR2 is FQGNSA. The CDR3 region has the DNA TGTGCCAGCAGCCCGGACGGGAGTGTAACTTACGAGCAGTACTTC. The encoded protein is CASSPDGSVTYEQYF.

The J gene is TRBJ2-3, the V gene TRBV18, with D possibly TRBD1 on 6 matching bases. V was cut by 3 bases and J by 2 bases, with 9 bases left in between. The CDR3 covers 14 residues. Germline CDR1 KGHSH, CDR2 LQKENI. For the CDR3, the DNA is TGTGCCAGCTCACCTTGGACAGTCACAGATACGCAGTATTTT. Translation: CASSPWTVTDTQYF.

The V and J genes are TRBV30 and TRBJ1-5, with 8 bases that match TRBD1. The germline V gene encodes CDR1 GTSNPN and CDR2 SVGIG (reference sequence). The J segment lost 4 bases and the V segment lost 5 bases, leaving 4 bases of the junction unmatched. CDR3 size: 13 residues. CDR3 bases: TGTGCCTGGGGACAGGGCAATAATCAGCCCCAGCATTTT. Its protein product is CAWGQGNNQPQHF. The full variable domain, rest sourced from reference TRBV30 and TRBJ1-5, is SQTIHQWPATLVQPVGSPLSLECTVEGTSNPNLYWYRQAAGRGLQLLFYSVGIGQISSEVPQNLSASRPQDRQFILSSKKLLLSDSGFYLCAWGQGNNQPQHFGDGTRLSIL.

CDR3 sequence: CASSYFGTSRETQYF. The CDR3 DNA reads TGTGCCAGCAGTTATTTCGGGACTAGCAGAGAGACCCAGTACTTC. The chain joins TRBV2 to TRBJ2-5; 9 bases map to TRBD2. V shed 5 bases and J 4 bases; nucleotides not matched to a gene: 8. Germline V gene lookup returns CDR1 SNHLY and CDR2 FYNNEI. There are 15 residues in the CDR3. The whole variable domain, remainder taken from reference TRBV2 and TRBJ2-5, is EPEVTQTPSHQVTQMGQEVILRCVPISNHLYFYWYRQILGQKVEFLVSFYNNEISEKSEIFDDQFSVERPDGSNFTLKIRSTKLEDSAMYFCASSYFGTSRETQYFGPGTRLLVL.

The V and J genes are TRBV6-1 and TRBJ1-3; the D gene is possibly TRBD1 (6 bases). The CDR3 spans 14 residues. The V gene's germline CDR1 is MNHNS and CDR2 SASEGT. V was pared by 6 bases and J by 2 bases, with 11 bases between. Here the CDR3 DNA reads TGTGCCAGCAGGAACAGGGTCACTGGAAACACCATATATTTT. Protein product: CASRNRVTGNTIYF.

The chain employs TRBV27 and TRBJ1-2; a possible D gene is TRBD1 (5 bases). Germline V gene lookup returns CDR1 MNHEY and CDR2 SMNVEV (reference sequence). CDR3 length equals 15 residues. Trimming left V 8 bases short and J 0 bases short, with 16 bases between. The CDR3: CASSVREGTNYGYTF. The CDR3 DNA is TGTGCCAGCTCAGTCAGGGAGGGTACTAACTATGGCTACACCTTC.

The J gene is TRBJ2-1, the V gene TRBV6-5; possibly TRBD2 for D (6 bases). This CDR3 region has 13 residues. Trimming took off 5 bases at V and 3 bases at J, with 8 bases between the two ends. Germline values: CDR1 MNHEY, CDR2 SVGAGI. CDR3 nucleotides: TGTGCCAGCAGTGGCGGGGTCTACAATGAGCAGTTCTTC. Translating gives CASSGGVYNEQFF.

This chain joins TRBV9 and TRBJ2-7; D may be TRBD2 (6 bases). Germline CDR1 reads SGDLS; CDR2 reads YYNGEE. Trimming shortened V by 3 bases and J by 1 base, and 11 bases separated the two germline ends. The CDR3 length is 14 residues. The CDR3 protein is CASSGGTQSYEQYF. Here the CDR3 DNA reads TGTGCCAGCAGCGGGGGGACTCAGTCCTACGAGCAGTACTTC.

The genes are TRBV28 and TRBJ2-7; 10 nucleotides align to TRBD2. V lost 7 bases, J lost 7 bases, and 16 bases stayed unmatched. Germline CDR1 is MDHEN and CDR2 is SYDVKM. The CDR3 runs to 16 residues. CDR3 sequence (DNA): TGTGCCAGCACCCAAGAGAAACTAGCGGGGCCCCAAGAGCAGTACTTC. This encodes CASTQEKLAGPQEQYF.

This clone was observed once. V gene TRBV11-2 combines with J gene TRBJ1-4, with 7 bases identical to TRBD1. The CDR3 covers 16 residues. Trimming removed 4 bases from V and 7 bases from J; junction bases left unmatched: 12. CDR1 and CDR2 (germline): SGHAT, FQNNGV. The CDR3, as DNA: TGTGCCAGCAGCTCGGGACACAGGGGCGAGACTGAAAAACTGTTTTTT. The encoded protein is CASSSGHRGETEKLFF.

The chain employs TRBV7-3 and TRBJ1-3, with D possibly TRBD1 on 6 matching bases. Deletions cut 5 bases from V and 1 base from J, with 12 bases between. CDR1 and CDR2 (germline): SGHTA, FQGTGA. CDR3 length equals 15 residues. The DNA of the CDR3 is TGTGCCAGCAGCCCCCAAGGGGGTTCTGGAAACACCATATATTTT. Encoded protein: CASSPQGGSGNTIYF.

The chain combines TRBV19 with TRBJ2-3; D possibly corresponds to TRBD2 (7 bases). Trimming shortened V by 7 bases and J by 5 bases, and 13 bases separated the two germline ends. The CDR3 is 13 residues long. Germline CDR1 reads LNHDA; CDR2 reads SQIVND (reference sequence). The CDR3 bases are TGTGCCAGTACGGCGGGGGCGGGAGATACGCAGTATTTT. Amino acid sequence: CASTAGAGDTQYF.

The genes are TRBV28 and TRBJ1-2; weak D call: TRBD1 (6 bases). CDR1 and CDR2 from the germline V gene are MDHEN and SYDVKM. The V end was cut by 3 bases, the J end by 2 bases, with 10 bases between. The CDR3 sequence is 14 residues long. The CDR3 loop reads CASSLSGENYGYTF. CDR3 sequence (DNA): TGTGCCAGCAGTTTGTCAGGGGAAAACTATGGCTACACCTTC.

This sequence joins TRBV4-2 and TRBJ2-3, with a tentative D call TRBD2 (6 bases). V lost 4 bases and J 0 bases, leaving 26 bases between the germline ends. Germline lookup yields CDR1 LGHNA and CDR2 YNFKEQ. CDR3 length: 20 residues. CDR3 sequence: CASSRTTDRDFISSTDTQYF. The CDR3 DNA reads TGTGCCAGCAGCCGAACAACAGACCGGGACTTCATTTCTAGCACAGATACGCAGTATTTT.

CDR3 residues: CASSHGGPYNEQFF. CDR3 DNA: TGTGCCAGCAGCCACGGGGGACCCTACAATGAGCAGTTCTTC. This chain connects TRBV7-3 to TRBJ2-1, with TRBD2 as a possible D gene (6 bases). The V end lost 5 bases, the J end lost 2 bases, and 10 bases lay between the germline ends. Germline values: CDR1 SGHTA, CDR2 FQGTGA. The CDR3 is made up of 14 amino acids.